This TCR beta chain was identified in a study of blood T cell repertoires in COVID-19. On the study more broadly: Samples taken during acute and convalescent COVID-19 were collected in the United States, Italy and Spain.

The germline V and J ends were trimmed by 4 bases and 3 bases, with 14 bases remaining between them. The CDR3 loop spans 14 amino acids. Germline-derived CDR1 and CDR2 are SQVTM and ANQGSEA. Here immunoSEQ multiplex PCR was the method, and the copy in TCRdb shows in-frame clones only, minus some. Of more than 250,000 clones detected, more than 80% appear once; the ten largest clones hold approximately 6.5%. The rearrangement links TRBV29-1 to TRBJ2-3; D is perhaps TRBD2 (6 bases). Sequencing was carried out using peripheral blood. The sequence came from a man between 18 and 35 years old who had recovered from COVID-19. The CDR3 sequence is CSVGRGVGTDTQYF. Written as DNA, the CDR3 is TGCAGCGTTGGGAGGGGTGTTGGTACAGATACGCAGTATTTT.